These 13 T cell receptor beta chains were sequenced from one sample in a study of T cell clonality in common variable immunodeficiency. Findings and limits, study-wide: Common variable immunodeficiency TCR beta sequences reportedly had fewer deletions and N-nucleotide insertions.

Profiling relied on immunoSEQ multiplex PCR, and the TCRdb table lists in-frame clones only, not all of them. This set yields about 23,000 clones and no singletons; the top ten hold around 10%. The antigens of these receptors remain unknown. Material for sequencing was peripheral blood mononuclear cells. The receptor set was obtained from a human donor with common variable immunodeficiency.

Many counts were recorded for this clone. The CDR3 end lies 3 residues beyond the end of the read and is filled in from the germline J gene. The J gene is TRBJ2-1, the V gene TRBV12-3 or TRBV12-4; tentatively, D is TRBD1 (5 bases). V lost 5 bases and J 0 bases, leaving 14 bases between the germline ends. The CDR3 contains 16 residues. The CDR3 sequence: CASSPGLRSSYNEQFF. The CDR3 bases that were read are TGTGCCAGCAGTCCAGGGTTGAGGAGCTCCTACAATGAG.

This clone has just a few counts. The CDR3 end is not reached by the read, which stops 3 residues before it; the germline J gene fills it in. The chain joins TRBV19 to TRBJ1-1; D not certain. Trimming took 2 bases from V and 4 from J, leaving 17 bases between them. Germline V gene lookup returns CDR1 LNHDA and CDR2 SQIVND (reference sequence). The CDR3 loop spans 16 amino acids. The DNA read from the CDR3 is TGTGCCAGTAGTATAAGAGGGAATACCGCGGGCACTGAA. Amino acids: CASSIRGNTAGTE. From start to end, the CDR3 is CASSIRGNTAGTEAFF.

This clone was recorded many times. The sequence runs out 3 residues before the end of the CDR3; the remainder is reconstructed from the germline J gene. This chain links TRBV19 with TRBJ2-5; D gene unclear. V lost 3 bases to trimming and J lost 1 base, with 9 bases between them. This CDR3 has 14 amino acids. Germline V gene data show CDR1 as LNHDA and CDR2 as SQIVND (reference sequence). CDR3 bases read: TGTGCCAGTAGTATCCAGGCGACCCAAGAGACC. Amino acids: CASSIQATQET. The entire CDR3 is CASSIQATQETQYF.

This clone was detected a few times. The sequenced fragment ends 3 residues before the CDR3 boundary, so the rest is inferred from the germline J gene. The V and J genes are TRBV11-2 and TRBJ1-4; D uncertain. The CDR3 is 13 residues long. The germline CDR1 and CDR2 sequences are SGHAT and FQNNGV. Trimming cost V 1 base and J 8 bases, with 8 bases left between them. The CDR3 bases that were read are TGTGCCAGCAGCTTAGCTTTACGGGAAAAA. Residues: CASSLALREK. The entire CDR3 is CASSLALREKLFF. Based on the CDR3 plus reference TRBV11-2 and TRBJ1-4, the full variable domain is EAGVAQSPRYKIIEKRQSVAFWCNPISGHATLYWYQQILGQGPKLLIQFQNNGVVDDSQLPKDRFSAERLKGVDSTLKIQPAKLEDSAVYLCASSLALREKLFFGSGTQLSVL.

This clone was detected ten times or more. The missing CDR3 end, 3 residues past where the read stops, is filled in from the germline J gene. The chain employs TRBV18 and TRBJ2-1, with 9 bases aligning to TRBD1. Germline V gene sequence: CDR1 KGHSH, CDR2 LQKENI. The J segment lost 8 bases and the V segment lost 3 bases, leaving 5 bases of the junction unmatched. This CDR3 is 14 amino acids long. The CDR3 sequence is CASSPGTGMDEQFF. The covered CDR3 bases are TGTGCCAGCTCACCCGGGACAGGGATGGATGAG. Based on the CDR3 plus reference TRBV18 and TRBJ2-1, the full variable domain is NAGVMQNPRHLVRRRGQEARLRCSPMKGHSHVYWYRQLPEEGLKFMVYLQKENIIDESGMPKERFSAEFPKEGPSILRIQQVVRGDSAAYFCASSPGTGMDEQFFGPGTRLTVL.

This clone is medium-sized (0.01 to 0.1%) within its sample. The read ends 3 residues shy of where the CDR3 ends; the end is completed using the germline J gene. The chain links TRBV18 to TRBJ2-6; the D is unclear. The CDR3 runs to 21 residues. Germline V gene data show CDR1 as KGHSH and CDR2 as LQKENI. Trimming removed 2 bases at V and 2 bases at J, with 25 bases between. Incomplete CDR3 DNA: TGTGCCAGCTCACCAATTGGGTCTAAGCAGACTCAAACAACTGGGGCCAACGTC. Translated, it gives CASSPIGSKQTQTTGANV. The CDR3 as a whole reads CASSPIGSKQTQTTGANVLTF.

This clone was counted between two and nine times. The read gets to within 3 residues of the CDR3 end, and the germline J gene fills in the rest. The V and J genes are TRBV30 and TRBJ1-1; no reliable D call. Germline V gene data show CDR1 as GTSNPN and CDR2 as SVGIG (reference sequence). Trimming took off 8 bases at V and 4 bases at J, with 20 bases between the two ends. The CDR3 is 14 amino acids. The covered CDR3 bases are TGTGCCCAAACGAGCGGGGTCTACGGCACTGAA. Translating it yields CAQTSGVYGTE. The entire CDR3 protein reads CAQTSGVYGTEAFF. Together with reference TRBV30 and TRBJ1-1, the CDR3 gives the full variable domain: SQTIHQWPATLVQPVGSPLSLECTVEGTSNPNLYWYRQAAGRGLQLLFYSVGIGQISSEVPQNLSASRPQDRQFILSSKKLLLSDSGFYLCAQTSGVYGTEAFFGQGTRLTVV.

This clone was observed a handful of times. The CDR3 goes on 3 residues after the read ends, and that part is filled in from the germline J gene. The chain uses TRBV5-1 and TRBJ2-7, with 7 positions matching TRBD1. Germline CDR1 is SGHRS and CDR2 is YFSETQ. This CDR3 is 15 amino acids long. Germline trimming cut 4 bases from V and 5 bases from J; bases unmatched to any gene: 12. CDR3 loop: CASSPGQFRENEQYF. The part of the CDR3 DNA that was read is TGCGCCAGCAGCCCGGGACAGTTCCGAGAGAACGAG.

This clone was counted many times. The read falls 3 residues short of the CDR3 end, and the missing part is taken from the germline J gene. V usage is TRBV20-1 and J usage is TRBJ2-3, with 8 bases fitting TRBD1. This CDR3 has 13 residues. Germline V CDR1 and CDR2: DFQATT, SNEGSKA (reference sequence). The ends lost 7 bases at V and 2 bases at J; junction bases unmatched: 5. CDR3 loop: CSVRGPLTDTQYF. The covered CDR3 bases are TGCAGTGTCAGGGGGCCGCTCACAGATACG.

The table lists this clone with many counts. The read ends 3 residues shy of where the CDR3 ends; the end is completed using the germline J gene. This sequence joins TRBV19 and TRBJ2-7; 8 nucleotides match TRBD1. Germline trimming cut 5 bases from V and 2 bases from J; bases unmatched to any gene: 8. The CDR3 contains 15 residues. The V gene's germline CDR1 is LNHDA and CDR2 SQIVND (reference sequence). Partial CDR3 DNA: TGTGCCAGTAGTGAGGGACAGGCGCCAACCTACGAG. Its translation: CASSEGQAPTYE. The whole CDR3 sequence is CASSEGQAPTYEQYF.

Notes on this clone: The read halts 3 residues ahead of the CDR3 end, with the missing end drawn from the germline J gene. The J gene is TRBJ1-1, the V gene TRBV5-1, with TRBD1 matching 9 bases. The CDR3 runs 15 residues. The junction had 2 bases not matched to a gene; V was cut back by 0 bases and J by 2 bases. The germline V gene has CDR1 SGHRS and CDR2 YFSETQ. CDR3 DNA (partial): TGCGCCAGCAGCTTGGGACAGGGGGGTAACACTGAA. This sequence encodes CASSLGQGGNTE. The whole CDR3 protein reads CASSLGQGGNTEAFF.

Comment on this clone: Read data end 3 residues before the CDR3 end; the end is taken from the germline J gene. The chain recombines TRBV19 with TRBJ1-3, with D possibly matching TRBD1 (6 bases). CDR1 and CDR2 from the germline V gene are LNHDA and SQIVND (reference sequence). CDR3 length: 14 residues. Trimming cost V 3 bases and J 0 bases, with 6 bases left between them. CDR3 bases read: TGTGCCAGTAGTATCAGGGGCTCTGGAAACACC. It specifies CASSIRGSGNT. The complete CDR3 sequence is CASSIRGSGNTIYF.

In its sample, this clone was seen a few times. At one of its ends the junction is not consistent with the germline gene, which may arise from a read error. The observed sequence ends 3 residues before the CDR3 terminus, with the missing tail filled in from the germline J gene. This rearrangement joins TRBV7-7 to TRBJ2-5, with a tentative D call TRBD1 (5 bases). Germline V gives CDR1 SSHAT, CDR2 FNYEAQ (reference sequence). The length of the CDR3 is 14 residues. CDR3 residues: CASSSDSGLKTQYF. Incomplete CDR3 DNA: TGTGCTAGCAGCTCTGACTCAGGGTTGAAGACC.